This T cell receptor (beta chain) emerged from a study of early T cells in non-severe SARS-CoV-2 infection. Whole-study results and caveats: VDJdb-based matching was biased toward anti-spike CD8 responses and missed private and CD4 specificities.

TCRdb analysed the 5' RACE reads with MiXCR anew, one entry per CDR3 protein. There are about 83,000 distinct CDR3 sequences in the sample; about an eighth occur only once, and around 3.3% lies in the top ten. CDR1 is SGHAT, CDR2 FQDESV, per germline (reference sequence). This CDR3 spans 11 amino acids. Worth noting for this clonotype: Its antigen remains unidentified. An end of the junction differs from the germline gene, which may be a read error.

This rearrangement joins TRBV11-1 to TRBJ2-1; TRBD2 is a possible D gene (6 bases). The source is an adult who was a healthcare worker with PCR-confirmed SARS-CoV-2 infection or an uninfected control (not recorded which). Sequencing input: whole blood. The CDR3 DNA follows: TGCGCCAGCAGCTTGGGACTGGGGCAGTTCTTC. Its protein is CASSLGLGQFF.